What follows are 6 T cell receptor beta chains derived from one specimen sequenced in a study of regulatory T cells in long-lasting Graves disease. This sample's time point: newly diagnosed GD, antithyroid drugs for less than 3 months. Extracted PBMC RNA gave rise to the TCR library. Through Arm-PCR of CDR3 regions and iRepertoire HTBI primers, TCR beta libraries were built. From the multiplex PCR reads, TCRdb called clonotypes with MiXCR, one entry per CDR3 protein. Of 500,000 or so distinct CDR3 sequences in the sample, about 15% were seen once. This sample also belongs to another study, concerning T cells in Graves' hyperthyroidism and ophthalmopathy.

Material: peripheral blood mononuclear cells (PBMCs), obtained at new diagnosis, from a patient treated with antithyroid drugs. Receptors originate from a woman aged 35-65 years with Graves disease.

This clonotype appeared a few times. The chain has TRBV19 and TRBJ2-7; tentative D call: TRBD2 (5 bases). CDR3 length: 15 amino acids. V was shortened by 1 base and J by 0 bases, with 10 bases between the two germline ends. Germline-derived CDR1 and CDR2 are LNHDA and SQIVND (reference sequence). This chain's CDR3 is CASSIAGWSSYEQYF. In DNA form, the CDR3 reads TGTGCCAGTAGTATAGCGGGGTGGAGCTCCTACGAGCAGTACTTC.

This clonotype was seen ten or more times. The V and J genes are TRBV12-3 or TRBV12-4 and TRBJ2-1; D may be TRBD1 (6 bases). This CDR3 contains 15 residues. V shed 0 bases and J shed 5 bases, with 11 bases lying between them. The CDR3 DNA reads TGTGCCAGCAGTTTAGCCGGGACAAGTAACAATGAGCAGTTCTTC. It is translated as CASSLAGTSNNEQFF.

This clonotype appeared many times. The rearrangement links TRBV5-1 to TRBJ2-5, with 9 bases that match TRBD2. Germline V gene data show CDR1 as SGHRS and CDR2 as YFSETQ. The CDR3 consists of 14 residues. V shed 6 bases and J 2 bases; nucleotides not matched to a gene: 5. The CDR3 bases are TGCGCCAGCACCCAAGCGGGGGGACAAGAGACCCAGTACTTC. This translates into CASTQAGGQETQYF.

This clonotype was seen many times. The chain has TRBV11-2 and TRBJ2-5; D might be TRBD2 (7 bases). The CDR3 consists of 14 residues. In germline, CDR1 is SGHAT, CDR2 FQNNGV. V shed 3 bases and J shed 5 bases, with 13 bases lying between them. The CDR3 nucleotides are TGTGCCAGCAGCTTCGGGGGGCGCGGGGAGACCCAGTACTTC. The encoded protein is CASSFGGRGETQYF.

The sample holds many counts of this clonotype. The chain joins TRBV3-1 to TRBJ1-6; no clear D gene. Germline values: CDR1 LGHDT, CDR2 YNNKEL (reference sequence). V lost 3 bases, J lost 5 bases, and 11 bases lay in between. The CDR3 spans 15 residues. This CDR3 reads CASSHTGSDNSPLHF. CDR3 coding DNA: TGTGCCAGCAGCCATACCGGGAGCGATAATTCACCCCTCCACTTT. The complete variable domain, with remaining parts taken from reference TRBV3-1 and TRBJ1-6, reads DTAVSQTPKYLVTQMGNDKSIKCEQNLGHDTMYWYKQDSKKFLKIMFSYNNKELIINETVPNRFSPKSPDKAHLNLHINSLELGDSAVYFCASSHTGSDNSPLHFGNGTRLTVT.

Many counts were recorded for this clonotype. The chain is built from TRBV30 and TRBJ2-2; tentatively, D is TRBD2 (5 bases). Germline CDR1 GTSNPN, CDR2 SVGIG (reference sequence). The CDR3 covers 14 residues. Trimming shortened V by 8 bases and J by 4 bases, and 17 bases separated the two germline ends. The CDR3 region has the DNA TGTGCCGCAACACGGACGGGGTCCACCGGGGAGCTGTTTTTT. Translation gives CAATRTGSTGELFF.